The rows below give T cell receptor beta chains drawn from one sample of a study of T cell repertoires in cytomegalovirus infection. Their target antigens are unknown. TCRdb re-called the reads with MiXCR, one entry per CDR3 protein. The repertoire consists of about 130,000 distinct CDR3 sequences, with around 32% occurring once and the leading ten covering roughly three fifths. The specimen was CD8+ T cells from cultured PBMCs, collected from culture after CMV antigen stimulation. Receptors were obtained from a human donor in good health (CMV status not recorded). Some clones in this sample may be carry-over from other donors' samples. Both conserved end residues are part of each CDR3. The D gene is left open where the match is weak. Some rows have no size entry. The others give once, few or many, or a class for an expanded clone.

clone_size	d_call	v_call	j_call	cdr3_nt	cdr3_aa
once	-	TRBV20-1	TRBJ1-2	TGCAGTGCTAGAGACCCCCGCGGGGGCGTAGGGTATGGCTACACCTTC	CSARDPRGGVGYGYTF
few	TRBD2	TRBV7-6	TRBJ2-7	TGTGCCAGCAGCTTTAGCGGGGGGACCTACGAGCAGTACTTC	CASSFSGGTYEQYF
-	-	TRBV6-1	TRBJ2-3	TGTGCCAGCATTCAGCCTAGCACAGATACGCAGTATTTT	CASIQPSTDTQYF
-	TRBD1	TRBV6-5	TRBJ1-5	TGTGCCAGCAGACAAGGGGGCTACGGCAATCAGCCCCAGCATTTT	CASRQGGYGNQPQHF
few	TRBD1	TRBV6-2/TRBV6-3	TRBJ1-1	TGTGCCAGCAGCCCCGGGACAGAGAGCACTGAAGCTTTCTTT	CASSPGTESTEAFF
few	TRBD1	TRBV7-9	TRBJ2-7	TGTGCCAGCAGCTTAGGGACAGGGGTCGTATACTTC	CASSLGTGVVYF
-	-	TRBV10-3	TRBJ2-1	TGTGCCATCAGTGAGACGCGAGCTAATGAGCAGTTCTTC	CAISETRANEQFF
-	-	TRBV27	TRBJ2-1	TGTGCCAGCAGTCTGGGTCGTGGCGATGAGCAGTTCTTC	CASSLGRGDEQFF
once	TRBD2	TRBV24-1	TRBJ2-2	TGTGCCACCAGTGGTGCGGGGGGCCCCGGCACCGGGGAGCTGTTTTTT	CATSGAGGPGTGELFF
few	-	TRBV28	TRBJ1-5	TGTGCCAGCAGTACCCCGCCGGGGGGTAGCAATCAGCCCCAGCATTTT	CASSTPPGGSNQPQHF
few	-	TRBV7-9	TRBJ2-5	TGTGCCAGCAGCCTAAGTACGACCCTACTCCAAGAGACCCAGTACTTC	CASSLSTTLLQETQYF
-	TRBD1	TRBV7-3	TRBJ2-3	TGTGCCAGCAGCTTATCAGGGGGTAGCACAGATACGCAGTATTTT	CASSLSGGSTDTQYF
many	TRBD1	TRBV7-2	TRBJ1-4	TGTGCCAGCAGCTTTGTAAGGGGGCAAGGTGAAAAACTGTTTTTT	CASSFVRGQGEKLFF
-	-	TRBV19	TRBJ1-2	TGTGCCAGTAGTCAGACACCCCCGAGCGAATATGGCTACACCTTC	CASSQTPPSEYGYTF
few	TRBD1	TRBV12-3/TRBV12-4	TRBJ1-2	TGTGCCAGCAGTCCGGAGGGACAGGGGTTCTATGGCTACACCTTC	CASSPEGQGFYGYTF
-	TRBD1	TRBV7-8	TRBJ1-1	TGTGCCAGCAGCCTATGGGGACAGACGAACACTGAAGCTTTCTTT	CASSLWGQTNTEAFF
few	-	TRBV7-2	TRBJ1-2	TGTGCCAGCAGCTTGAAATTACAGGAACACTATGGCTACACCTTC	CASSLKLQEHYGYTF
-	-	TRBV7-6	TRBJ1-4	TGTGCCAGCAGCCGGACCGGGACCGGATCTGAAAAACTGTTTTTT	CASSRTGTGSEKLFF
-	-	TRBV5-6	TRBJ2-7	TGTGCCAGCAGCCGATCCTCGGGTTTCTCCTACGAGCAGTACTTC	CASSRSSGFSYEQYF
-	TRBD1	TRBV7-4	TRBJ2-7	TGTGCCAGCAGCGTGACAGGGGGTCTTGTCTACGAGCAGTACTTC	CASSVTGGLVYEQYF
few	-	TRBV28	TRBJ2-5	TGTGCCAGCAGTTTAGGGCTAGGAATGGTGGCGACCCAAGAGACCCAGTACTTC	CASSLGLGMVATQETQYF
few	-	TRBV29-1	TRBJ2-3	TGCAGCGTTGAAGACGGGCTTGCCCCAGATACGCAGTATTTT	CSVEDGLAPDTQYF
few	-	TRBV7-8	TRBJ2-2	TGTGCCAGCACCCTTATCCAGTTACCCGGGGAGCTGTTTTTT	CASTLIQLPGELFF
many	-	TRBV11-2	TRBJ1-2	TGTGCCAGCAGCTTAGGGGTGCAGGGTCGGGGCTACACCTTC	CASSLGVQGRGYTF
-	-	TRBV12-3/TRBV12-4	TRBJ2-1	TGTGCCAGCAGTTTAGTGTTGTCGGGCAGGAACAATGAGCAGTTCTTC	CASSLVLSGRNNEQFF
many	-	TRBV28	TRBJ1-1	TGTGCCAGCAGTCCCCAGGGGTGGAACACTGAAGCTTTCTTT	CASSPQGWNTEAFF
-	-	TRBV4-2	TRBJ2-7	TGTGCCAGCAGCCAGACAGGGACTAGTTCCTACGAGCAGTACTTC	CASSQTGTSSYEQYF
-	-	TRBV28	TRBJ1-5	TGTGCCAGCAGTTTCCCCGCCGCCGTTTTTGATCAGCCCCAGCATTTT	CASSFPAAVFDQPQHF
few	-	TRBV6-2/TRBV6-3	TRBJ2-7	TGTGCCAGCAGTTACTCGTCGGGCGAGCAGTACTTC	CASSYSSGEQYF
-	-	TRBV4-1	TRBJ2-6	TGCGCCAGCAGCCAAGACTTCACGGGGACCTCTTACTTACGGGCCAACGTCCTGACTTTC	CASSQDFTGTSYLRANVLTF
few	-	TRBV10-3	TRBJ2-5	TGTGCCATCAGTGAGGGGGGAGGACTTTACCGGCAAGAGACCCAGTACTTC	CAISEGGGLYRQETQYF
many	TRBD2	TRBV7-9	TRBJ2-7	TGTGCCAGCAGCTCCCCCGAAGCGGGGGCCTACGAGCAGTACTTC	CASSSPEAGAYEQYF
-	TRBD1	TRBV3-1	TRBJ1-2	TGTGCCAGCAGCCCGACAGGGGTCCTAACTACTGCTTACACCTTC	CASSPTGVLTTAYTF
many	-	TRBV7-9	TRBJ1-6	TGTGCCAGCAGTCCTGGGGGCCGTGGCCGTCCACCCCTCCACTTT	CASSPGGRGRPPLHF
-	-	TRBV4-1	TRBJ1-4	TGCGCCAGCAGCCAAGTAGGGGCAGAAACAACTAATGAAAAACTGTTTTTT	CASSQVGAETTNEKLFF
-	-	TRBV7-6	TRBJ1-1	TGTGCCAGCAGCGTAGAGGTCACTGAAGCTTTCTTT	CASSVEVTEAFF
-	TRBD1	TRBV5-5	TRBJ2-1	TGTGCCAGCAGCAGTCCTGACAGGGGATTGAGTAATGAGCAGTTCTTC	CASSSPDRGLSNEQFF
many	TRBD1	TRBV4-2	TRBJ2-2	TGTGCCAGCAGCCAAGAACAGGGGTCCACCGGGGAGCTGTTTTTT	CASSQEQGSTGELFF
few	TRBD2	TRBV7-9	TRBJ2-5	TGTGCCAGCAGCTCGACTAGCGGGGGGCTTCAAGAGACCCAGTACTTC	CASSSTSGGLQETQYF
-	TRBD1	TRBV5-4	TRBJ1-1	TGTGCCAGCAGCTGGGGACAGGGAGGGGAAGCTTTCTTT	CASSWGQGGEAFF
many	-	TRBV7-8	TRBJ1-5	TGTGCCAGCAGCCGCCTTAAGGTTGGGCCCGAGGGTAGCAATCAGCCCCAGCATTTT	CASSRLKVGPEGSNQPQHF
-	-	TRBV19	TRBJ2-5	TGTGCCAGTAGTATCGGCGCAGCAGAGACCCAGTACTTC	CASSIGAAETQYF
-	-	TRBV7-6	TRBJ1-1	TGTGCCAGCAGCTTACTGATAGGGGGAAACACTGAAGCTTTCTTT	CASSLLIGGNTEAFF
-	-	TRBV27	TRBJ1-1	TGTGCCAGCAGTTTATCGGGCAGGGGTGCTTTCTTT	CASSLSGRGAFF
-	-	TRBV7-2	TRBJ2-1	TGTGCCAGCAGCCAAGAAGCGGGCAGCTCCTACAATGAGCAGTTCTTC	CASSQEAGSSYNEQFF
-	-	TRBV7-9	TRBJ1-1	TGTGCCAGCAGCTTTCGGGACTTGAACACTGAAGCTTTCTTT	CASSFRDLNTEAFF
many	TRBD1	TRBV20-1	TRBJ1-5	TGCAGTGCGCATTACAGGGGGCTGATTCAGCCCCAGCATTTT	CSAHYRGLIQPQHF
few	-	TRBV6-1	TRBJ1-6	TGTGCCAGCAGCCCGGGATTAAGGGGCTCCTATAATTCACCCCTCCACTTT	CASSPGLRGSYNSPLHF
few	-	TRBV6-1	TRBJ1-3	TGTGCCAGCAGTCAACAGGCAGGTGGAAACACCATATATTTT	CASSQQAGGNTIYF
few	TRBD1	TRBV6-1	TRBJ1-2	TGTGCCAGTGCTTCGACAGGGGTCTATGGCTACACCTTC	CASASTGVYGYTF